This section outlines one TCR beta chain sequence together with its context. Antigen specificity is unknown. This specimen belongs to a study of cytomegalovirus exposure and HLA in healthy donors. Regarding the study as a whole: Later analysis associated a missense DCLRE1C variant with TCR beta V- and J-gene trimming. In vitro assays verified that three CMV-associated chains recognized CMV antigens specifically.

Both 60 Vbeta primers and 13 Jbeta primers went into the PCR. Some clones are missing from TCRdb's copy, which holds only in-frame ones; the method was immunoSEQ multiplex PCR. The repertoire holds about 160,000 clones, with roughly 84% as singletons. Unmatched junction bases numbered 7, after V lost 6 bases and J lost 4 bases. Germline V gene lookup returns CDR1 ENHRY and CDR2 SYGVKD. There are 14 residues in the CDR3. At collection, donors were nominally healthy, but unrecorded immune exposures were probable. The sequence was collected from a man between 18 and 35 years old in good health and CMV-seronegative. The rearrangement uses TRBV10-3 and TRBJ2-7; 9 nucleotides line up with TRBD1. The sample consisted of PBMCs. The CDR3 nucleotides read TGTGCCATCAGCCCGGGGACAGGGCCGTACGAGCAGTACTTC. The encoded protein is CAISPGTGPYEQYF.